This T cell receptor (beta chain) was identified during a study of neurological immune-mediated disorders. Whole-study results and caveats: Phylogenetic grouping assigned the repertoires of 18 of 34 multiple sclerosis patients to a single related-CDR3 cluster, which may represent a signature. The greatest TCR clonal expansion appeared in HTLV-1-associated myelopathy and the smallest, falling below healthy controls, in multiple sclerosis.

Synthesis of cDNA was performed by 5'RACE using 10-nucleotide random UMIs. A single record per CDR3 protein comes from TCRdb applying MiXCR to the 5' RACE reads. Of around 70,000 distinct CDR3 sequences listed, roughly 3% are singletons. From 2 million PBMCs stored at -80 C, the unsorted libraries were generated. Concerning this clonotype itself: Its antigen is not identified.

Germline CDR1 is DFQATT and CDR2 is SNEGSKA (reference sequence). V shed 5 bases and J shed 0 bases, with 6 bases lying between them. This CDR3 comprises 12 residues. Sequenced material: PBMCs. This clonotype was sampled from a woman between 50 and 59 years old with multiple sclerosis. The V gene is TRBV20-1, the J gene TRBJ2-3; no definite D call. The CDR3 reads CSAAPSTDTQYF. Here the CDR3 DNA reads TGCAGTGCTGCGCCGAGCACAGATACGCAGTATTTT.